Listed below are T cell receptor beta chains from one sample, sequenced in a study of T cells after yellow fever vaccination. TCRdb reprocessed the 5' RACE reads via MiXCR and lists one record per CDR3 protein. Counted here are about 220,000 distinct CDR3 sequences, approximately 6.8% occurring once; the ten biggest clones make up more than 0.85%. The sequenced sample was CD4+ T cells sorted from PBMCs, obtained on the day of the yellow fever booster vaccination. These receptors originate from a man between 25 and 39 years old who received the YFV17D yellow fever vaccine. Both conserved end residues are part of each CDR3. Fields, in order: J gene, V gene, clone size, D gene, CDR3 protein, CDR3 DNA. The D gene is left open where the match is weak. The listing skips clone size in some rows; elsewhere it reads once, few, many or a size class.

>TRBJ2-2|TRBV7-9|few|TRBD1
CASSVRGHTGELFF
TGTGCCAGCAGCGTCAGGGGGCACACCGGGGAGCTGTTTTTT
>TRBJ2-6|TRBV12-3/TRBV12-4|few|-
CASSLDIGAGANVLTF
TGTGCCAGCAGCCTCGACATAGGAGCTGGGGCCAACGTCCTGACTTTC
>TRBJ2-7|TRBV18|-|-
CASSPASAYEQYF
TGTGCCAGCTCACCGGCCTCGGCCTACGAGCAGTACTTC
>TRBJ1-6|TRBV6-5|-|-
CASSYSNRDRNNSPLHF
TGTGCCAGCAGTTACAGCAATAGGGACCGAAATAATTCACCCCTCCACTTT
>TRBJ2-2|TRBV5-1|many|TRBD1
CASIPGQTTGELFF
TGCGCCAGCATTCCGGGACAGACCACCGGGGAGCTGTTTTTT
>TRBJ2-5|TRBV6-1|-|-
CASSVSGVGQETQYF
TGTGCCAGCAGCGTAAGCGGAGTTGGCCAAGAGACCCAGTACTTC
>TRBJ2-2|TRBV15|-|TRBD2
CATSRGGAGVTTGELFF
TGTGCCACCAGCAGAGGAGGAGCGGGAGTCACTACCGGGGAGCTGTTTTTT
>TRBJ1-5|TRBV5-1|many|TRBD1
CASSTGQRNQPQHF
TGCGCCAGCAGCACGGGACAGCGAAATCAGCCCCAGCATTTT
>TRBJ2-7|TRBV11-2|many|TRBD1
CASSPDRVFYEQYF
TGTGCCAGCAGCCCGGACAGGGTATTCTACGAGCAGTACTTC
>TRBJ2-7|TRBV5-1|-|TRBD2
CASSPGGGAGSSYEQYF
TGCGCCAGCAGCCCTGGCGGGGGGGCGGGGAGCTCCTACGAGCAGTACTTC
>TRBJ2-1|TRBV7-2|-|TRBD2
CASSLGLAANEQFF
TGTGCCAGCAGCCTGGGACTAGCGGCAAATGAGCAGTTCTTC
>TRBJ2-1|TRBV12-3/TRBV12-4|many|TRBD2
CASTASGRASNEQFF
TGTGCCAGCACCGCTAGCGGGAGGGCCTCCAATGAGCAGTTCTTC
>TRBJ2-6|TRBV19|-|-
CASRVPPGHPASGANVLTF
TGTGCCAGCAGGGTCCCACCGGGACACCCAGCATCTGGGGCCAACGTCCTGACTTTC
>TRBJ2-1|TRBV19|few|-
CASSISFFRADIVEQFF
TGTGCCAGTAGTATTTCCTTTTTTCGGGCGGACATTGTTGAGCAGTTCTTC
>TRBJ1-5|TRBV18|few|TRBD1
CASSPGQSNQPQHF
TGTGCCAGCTCACCGGGACAGAGCAATCAGCCCCAGCATTTT
>TRBJ2-7|TRBV12-3/TRBV12-4|-|TRBD2
CASSLMGTSGYEQYF
TGTGCCAGCAGTTTAATGGGGACTAGCGGATACGAGCAGTACTTC
>TRBJ2-7|TRBV5-4|many|TRBD1
CASSLPPGQGSYEQYF
TGTGCCAGCAGCTTGCCTCCGGGACAGGGCTCTTACGAGCAGTACTTC
>TRBJ2-1|TRBV9|-|-
CASSVAIRHINEQFF
TGTGCCAGCAGCGTAGCGATTAGACACATCAATGAGCAGTTCTTC
>TRBJ2-7|TRBV24-1|-|TRBD1
CATSDGTGFEQYF
TGTGCCACCAGTGACGGGACAGGGTTCGAGCAGTACTTC
>TRBJ1-4|TRBV3-1|many|-
CASSQARMIRTNEKLFF
TGTGCCAGCAGCCAAGCGCGGATGATACGAACTAATGAAAAACTGTTTTTT
>TRBJ2-1|TRBV15|few|-
CATSRDLTTSYNEQFF
TGTGCCACCAGCAGGGACCTTACTACTAGCTACAATGAGCAGTTCTTC
>TRBJ1-3|TRBV9|many|TRBD1
CASSVRTGAGNTIYF
TGTGCCAGCAGCGTAAGAACAGGGGCTGGAAACACCATATATTTT
>TRBJ2-1|TRBV5-1|many|TRBD2
CASSSGSSGPYNEQFF
TGCGCCAGCAGCTCTGGCTCTAGCGGCCCCTACAATGAGCAGTTCTTC
>TRBJ2-5|TRBV20-1|few|-
CSATLDWYQETQYF
TGCAGTGCTACCCTGGACTGGTACCAAGAGACCCAGTACTTC
>TRBJ2-2|TRBV4-2|-|-
CASSQVDGVSNTGELFF
TGTGCCAGCAGCCAAGTCGACGGGGTATCGAACACCGGGGAGCTGTTTTTT
>TRBJ1-2|TRBV28|-|TRBD1
CASREQGNYGYTF
TGTGCCAGTCGGGAACAGGGGAACTATGGCTACACCTTC
>TRBJ2-3|TRBV7-8|-|TRBD2
CASSLRLASTSTDTQYF
TGTGCCAGCAGCCTTAGACTAGCGTCCACTAGCACAGATACGCAGTATTTT
>TRBJ2-3|TRBV20-1|few|TRBD2
CRPVAGDTQYF
TGCAGGCCGGTAGCGGGAGATACGCAGTATTTT
>TRBJ2-1|TRBV10-3|many|-
CAISEVTDNEQFF
TGTGCCATCAGTGAGGTTACCGACAATGAGCAGTTCTTC
>TRBJ2-3|TRBV14|few|-
CASSLWGGIGDTQYF
TGTGCCAGCAGCCTCTGGGGCGGGATTGGAGATACGCAGTATTTT
>TRBJ2-1|TRBV30|-|TRBD2
CAWSVRASGRKFF
TGTGCCTGGAGTGTAAGGGCTAGCGGGCGGAAGTTCTTC
>TRBJ2-1|TRBV5-1|many|-
CASSLATVNEQFF
TGCGCCAGCAGCTTGGCGACCGTCAATGAGCAGTTCTTC
>TRBJ2-5|TRBV12-3/TRBV12-4|many|-
CASTITIRRSQETQYF
TGTGCCAGCACTATCACCATCCGACGGAGCCAAGAGACCCAGTACTTC
>TRBJ2-1|TRBV5-1|-|TRBD2
CASSFVIAGLVKNEQFF
TGCGCCAGCAGCTTCGTTATAGCGGGCCTTGTAAAAAATGAGCAGTTCTTC
>TRBJ1-1|TRBV6-5|-|TRBD1
CASSPNRGRGTEAFF
TGTGCCAGCAGTCCCAACAGGGGGCGAGGCACTGAAGCTTTCTTT
>TRBJ2-5|TRBV5-1|many|-
CASSPLTGWQETQYF
TGCGCCAGCAGCCCGTTGACAGGCTGGCAAGAGACCCAGTACTTC
>TRBJ1-3|TRBV19|-|-
CASSPGSQGNTIYF
TGTGCCAGCTCCCCTGGCAGCCAAGGAAACACCATATATTTT
>TRBJ1-1|TRBV3-1|-|-
CASGGSGRADVNTEAFF
-
>TRBJ2-1|TRBV12-3/TRBV12-4|-|-
CAGGAGNEQFF
TGTGCCGGGGGGGCCGGGAATGAGCAGTTCTTC
>TRBJ1-6|TRBV19|-|-
CASRAQGSGNSPLHF
TGTGCCAGTAGGGCACAGGGAAGTGGAAATTCACCCCTCCACTTT
>TRBJ2-7|TRBV19|-|TRBD1
CASSRQGDGHSYEQYF
TGTGCCAGTAGTAGGCAGGGGGACGGTCACTCCTACGAGCAGTACTTC
>TRBJ1-1|TRBV20-1|few|-
CSAQDSSRGTNTEAFF
TGCAGTGCTCAAGATAGCTCCAGGGGTACGAACACTGAAGCTTTCTTT
>TRBJ2-2|TRBV20-1|few|TRBD2
CSAITSGRNTGELFF
TGCAGTGCTATAACTAGCGGGAGGAACACCGGGGAGCTGTTTTTT
>TRBJ2-7|TRBV5-5|many|-
CASSTPGGSYEQYF
TGTGCCAGCTCAACACCGGGCGGTTCCTACGAGCAGTACTTC
>TRBJ2-7|TRBV20-1|many|TRBD2
CSAREYLAGVGEQYF
TGCAGTGCTAGAGAATACCTAGCGGGAGTCGGGGAGCAGTACTTC
>TRBJ1-1|TRBV15|-|-
CATSRQGGGVEAFF
TGTGCCACCAGCAGACAAGGAGGGGGTGTTGAAGCTTTCTTT
>TRBJ2-5|TRBV25-1|-|TRBD1
CASSLQGARGAQYF
TGTGCCAGCAGCCTACAGGGGGCAAGGGGAGCCCAGTACTTC
>TRBJ2-1|TRBV20-1|many|TRBD1
CSAPGQGNNEQFF
TGCAGTGCCCCGGGACAGGGGAACAATGAGCAGTTCTTC
>TRBJ2-5|TRBV25-1|-|TRBD1
CASRKIGTDSGTQYF
TGTGCCAGCAGGAAAATCGGGACAGATTCGGGGACCCAGTACTTC
>TRBJ2-3|TRBV15|many|TRBD2
CATSSKIAGGTDTQYF
TGTGCCACCAGCAGCAAGATAGCGGGGGGCACAGATACGCAGTATTTT
>TRBJ1-6|TRBV18|many|-
CASSPGFRDSPLHF
TGTGCCAGCTCACCAGGGTTTCGGGATTCACCCCTCCACTTT
>TRBJ2-5|TRBV5-1|many|-
CASSVDQETQYF
TGCGCCAGCAGCGTGGACCAAGAGACCCAGTACTTC
>TRBJ2-3|TRBV20-1|many|-
CSARRRSGTAQGVF
TGCAGTGCTAGACGCCGCTCTGGAACAGCCCAGGGCGTTTTT
>TRBJ2-4|TRBV28|few|-
CASGKNIQYF
TGTGCCAGCGGGAAAAACATTCAGTACTTC
>TRBJ1-6|TRBV18|many|TRBD1
CASSRTTGDRSPLHF
TGTGCCAGCTCTCGGACGACAGGGGATCGTTCACCCCTCCACTTT
>TRBJ2-5|TRBV20-1|few|TRBD2
CSARDRFRTSGTSQYF
TGCAGTGCTAGGGACCGTTTTAGGACTAGCGGGACGTCCCAGTACTTC
>TRBJ1-1|TRBV12-3/TRBV12-4|many|TRBD1
CASSFTGATEAFF
TGTGCCAGCAGTTTTACAGGGGCCACTGAAGCTTTCTTT
>TRBJ2-5|TRBV7-9|many|-
CASSLTPEETQYF
TGTGCCAGCAGCTTAACCCCCGAAGAGACCCAGTACTTC